What follows is one T cell receptor beta chain and its context. Per the authors' pipeline: Cell counts per sample came from amplifying reference gene primers. The data were produced by immunoSEQ multiplex PCR, yet TCRdb's version contains in-frame clones alone and is incomplete. V and J calls plus clone size are reproduced from that table; the DNA served to infer D and trimming. This sample has almost 350,000 clones, with more than 70% found just once. V was shortened by 0 bases and J by 1 base, with 7 bases between the two germline ends. Looked up from germline, CDR1 is KGHSH and CDR2 is LQKENI. The CDR3 length is 14 residues. The data originate from a study of blood T cell repertoires in COVID-19. Study context: Samples of COVID-19 (acute and convalescent) were obtained from the United States, Italy and Spain. T cells, B-cell-depleted T cells, or PBMCs supplied cDNA or gDNA.

The chain recombines TRBV18 with TRBJ2-7; D is ambiguous. The sequenced material came from peripheral blood. This sequence was found in an older woman with COVID-19, enrolled during active disease. CDR3 in DNA: TGTGCCAGCTCACCACCCACGGTTTCCTACGAGCAGTACTTC. Encoded protein: CASSPPTVSYEQYF.